The entry below describes one T cell receptor beta chain. The record originates from a study of blood T cell repertoires in COVID-19. Overall study context: PBMCs, B-cell-depleted T cells, or T cells provided the cDNA or gDNA that made up the material.

Participants were aged 18 to 89 years from about 25 US areas. Recovered Cohort 3 donors showed two negative PCRs, clearance, or symptom resolution. How the authors handled the data: Estimated nucleated cell counts came from reference gene primer amplification. Generated by immunoSEQ multiplex PCR, the TCRdb table keeps only in-frame clones and is missing some. V and J calls and clone size are given by that table; D and trimming were obtained from the DNA. The table shows 150,000 to 200,000 clones, with 89% occurring only once. The specimen was PBMCs or T cells enriched from blood (not recorded which). This TCR was sampled from a woman aged 18-29 years who had recovered from COVID-19.

CDR3 coding DNA: TGTGCCAGCAGCGTAGGTAGCGGGAGAAACACCGGGGAGCTGTTTTTT. Its translation is CASSVGSGRNTGELFF. The chain is built from TRBV9 and TRBJ2-2; TRBD2 aligns across 9 bases. The CDR3 is made up of 16 amino acids. V lost 0 bases and J lost 2; bases outside the gene matches: 2. CDR1 SGDLS and CDR2 YYNGEE come from the germline V gene.